The T cell receptor (beta chain) described here comes from a study of early T cells in non-severe SARS-CoV-2 infection. In the study overall: With bulk RNA from unsorted whole blood as input, sequencing yielded unpaired chains. Study-wide points: Anti-spike CD8 responses were favored in VDJdb matching, and private and CD4 specificities were missed.

After removal of 4 bases from V and 4 bases from J, the junction contained 9 bases not matched to a gene. CDR1 is MDHEN and CDR2 is SYDVKM in the germline V gene. The CDR3 spans 15 residues. This clonotype came up many times. Its specificity is unknown. Individual cDNA molecules received unique molecular identifiers. Each CDR3 protein gets one entry after TCRdb re-called the 5' RACE reads with MiXCR. The sample holds 70,000 or so distinct CDR3 sequences, roughly an eighth seen once. The sequence was obtained from an adult who was a healthcare worker with PCR-confirmed SARS-CoV-2 infection or an uninfected control (not recorded which). The chain employs TRBV28 and TRBJ1-2, with 7 bases identical to TRBD1. Sequencing input: whole blood. CDR3 nucleotides: TGTGCCAGCAGTTGCGAGGGGGCCGGATGCTATGGCTACACCTTC. As protein: CASSCEGAGCYGYTF.